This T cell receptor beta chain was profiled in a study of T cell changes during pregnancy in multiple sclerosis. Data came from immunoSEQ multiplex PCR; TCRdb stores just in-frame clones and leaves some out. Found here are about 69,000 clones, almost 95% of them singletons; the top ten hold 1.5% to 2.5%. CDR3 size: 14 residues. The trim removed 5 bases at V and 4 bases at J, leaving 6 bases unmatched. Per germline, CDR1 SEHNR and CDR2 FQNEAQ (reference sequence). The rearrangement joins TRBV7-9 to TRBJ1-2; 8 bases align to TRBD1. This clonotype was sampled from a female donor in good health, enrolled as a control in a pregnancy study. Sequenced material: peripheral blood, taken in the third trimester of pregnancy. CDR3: CASSLTGVGYGYTF. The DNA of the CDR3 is TGTGCCAGCAGCCTGACAGGGGTGGGCTATGGCTACACCTTC.